This is a list of T cell receptor beta chains from one sample in a study of CD8 T cells in Susac syndrome. TCRdb recomputed calls from the immunoSEQ multiplex PCR reads with MiXCR, one row per CDR3 protein. This table has around 120,000 distinct CDR3 sequences, about 92% appearing once. Sequences were obtained from CD4+ T cells from PBMCs. The receptors shown here come from a human donor with multiple sclerosis. Each CDR3 is given with its conserved first and last residue. Each record gives: D gene, J gene, clone size, V gene, CDR3 DNA, CDR3 protein. The D gene is left open where the match is weak. Clone sizes are given selectively: once, few, many, or a class where the clone is expanded.

TRBD1 | TRBJ2-7 | . | TRBV5-1 | TGCGCCAGCAGCCTAGGGACAGGGGGCTCCTACGAGCAGTACTTC | CASSLGTGGSYEQYF
TRBD2 | TRBJ2-5 | . | TRBV7-2 | TGTGCCAGCAGCTTAGTATCCGGGACTAGCGGGGGGACCCAAGAGACCCAGTACTTC | CASSLVSGTSGGTQETQYF
. | TRBJ2-2 | . | TRBV5-6 | TGTGCCAGCAGCTCGGGGTGGGGTCGTTGGACCGGGGAGCTGTTTTTT | CASSSGWGRWTGELFF
. | TRBJ2-1 | . | TRBV14 | TGTGCCAGCAGCGAAGCCCTTGGACAAAATGAGCAGTTCTTC | CASSEALGQNEQFF
TRBD1 | TRBJ1-1 | . | TRBV18 | TGTGCCAGCTCACCACCGGACGACAGGGGAGCTTTCTTT | CASSPPDDRGAFF
. | TRBJ1-5 | . | TRBV9 | TGTGCCAGCAGCTTCCGCGGGGGCTCAAATCAGCCCCAGCATTTT | CASSFRGGSNQPQHF
TRBD1 | TRBJ1-5 | . | TRBV6-2/TRBV6-3 | TGTGCCAGCAGTTACGGGACCGGGACAGGGGGTATCCAGCCCCAGCATTTT | CASSYGTGTGGIQPQHF
. | TRBJ2-1 | . | TRBV20-1 | TGCAGTGCTAGACCCCGCGGCAATGAGCAGTTCTTC | CSARPRGNEQFF
TRBD1 | TRBJ1-1 | . | TRBV30 | TGTGCCTGGAGTATACCTTATACAGGGGGCACTGAAGCTTTCTTT | CAWSIPYTGGTEAFF
. | TRBJ1-6 | . | TRBV20-1 | TGCAGTGCTAGAGGGCAGAATTCACCCCTCCACTTT | CSARGQNSPLHF
. | TRBJ1-5 | . | TRBV7-2 | TGTGCCAGCAGCTTAGCGGCAGGAGGGGGTCAGCCCCAGCATTTT | CASSLAAGGGQPQHF
TRBD1 | TRBJ1-4 | . | TRBV6-6 | TGTGCCAGCCACGGGACAGAGAAAAAACTGTTTTTT | CASHGTEKKLFF
. | TRBJ1-1 | . | TRBV30 | TGTGCCTGGAGTGCACCCCAGGCGACGAACACTGAAGCTTTCTTT | CAWSAPQATNTEAFF
TRBD1 | TRBJ1-2 | . | TRBV12-3/TRBV12-4 | TGTGCCAGCAGTTCGACTTTATCCGGGACAGGGGCCTATGGCTACACCTTC | CASSSTLSGTGAYGYTF
TRBD2 | TRBJ2-1 | . | TRBV6-2/TRBV6-3 | TGTGCCAGCAGTTCGGGACTAGCGGGACTATACAATGAGCAGTTCTTC | CASSSGLAGLYNEQFF
. | TRBJ2-7 | . | TRBV20-1 | TGCAGTGCTAGAGGGCTACAAATTTACGAGCAGTACTTC | CSARGLQIYEQYF
TRBD2 | TRBJ2-1 | . | TRBV5-1 | TGCGCCAGCAGCTTGGCCGGCGCTAGCGGGGGGAAGAATGAGCAGTTCTTC | CASSLAGASGGKNEQFF
TRBD1 | TRBJ2-7 | . | TRBV5-4 | TGTGCCAGCAGCTTTGGGACAGACCCCTACGAGCAGTACTTC | CASSFGTDPYEQYF
TRBD1 | TRBJ2-7 | . | TRBV28 | TGTGCCAGCAGTCCTGGGACAGGGGAGGGCTACGAGCAGTACTTC | CASSPGTGEGYEQYF
. | TRBJ2-4 | . | TRBV6-5 | TGTGCCAGCAGTACCCGGGACAAAGAAAACATTCAGTACTTC | CASSTRDKENIQYF
. | TRBJ1-2 | once | TRBV4-2 | TGTGCCAGCAGCCAAGCTTTGGTAGGGGACCCCTATGGCTACACCTTC | CASSQALVGDPYGYTF